This T cell receptor (beta chain) was identified during a study of control samples from healthy donors and cancer patients (TCRdb year 2020). In regard to this clone: Its antigen is unknown. Per-base qualities were not stored, and no clone one base away is much larger.

Libraries were made using the immunoSEQ multiplex PCR assay. TCRdb obtained this table from immuneACCESS and retained in-frame rearrangements with V and J assigned. These tables miss some clones; where compared with another copy, unresolved V genes account for less than half of the shortfall, and the remainder is unexplained. Here the sample has about 150,000 clones; over 90% occur a single time. The ten largest clones represent about 2.4% of the sample. Its CDR3 holds 15 amino acids, cysteine through phenylalanine. The kept DNA is CDR3 alone, 45 bases in frame from the first base. At the junction V is shortened by 8 bases and J by 4 bases; bases outside the gene matches: 13. The CDR1 and CDR2 encoded by the germline V gene (reference sequence) are LNHDA and SQIVND.

This sequence uses TRBV19 and TRBJ1-1, with 7 bases in between that match TRBD1. Input material: blood. This TCR was recovered from a man in his fifties in good health. The DNA reads as follows: TGTGCCAGTCTTCCGGGACAGTTACCCTTCACTGAAGCTTTCTTT. Protein translation: CASLPGQLPFTEAFF.